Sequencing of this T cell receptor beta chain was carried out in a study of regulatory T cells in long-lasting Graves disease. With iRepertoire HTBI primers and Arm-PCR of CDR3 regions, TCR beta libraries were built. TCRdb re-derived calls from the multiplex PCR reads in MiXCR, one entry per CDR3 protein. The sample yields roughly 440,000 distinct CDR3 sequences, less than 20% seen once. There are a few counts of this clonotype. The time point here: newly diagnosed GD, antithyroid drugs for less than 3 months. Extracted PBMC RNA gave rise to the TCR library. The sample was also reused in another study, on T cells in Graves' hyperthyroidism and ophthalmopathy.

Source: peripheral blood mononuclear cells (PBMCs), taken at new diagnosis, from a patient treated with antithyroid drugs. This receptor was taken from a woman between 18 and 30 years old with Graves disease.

CDR3 nucleotide sequence: TGTGCCAGTGATCCTCGACCGGCAGGAAACACCGGGGAGCTGTTTTTT. Encoded protein: CASDPRPAGNTGELFF. The chain is built from TRBV19 and TRBJ2-2; D is ambiguous. The CDR3 runs 16 residues. Germline CDR1 reads LNHDA; CDR2 reads SQIVND (reference sequence). Trimming cost V 8 bases and J 2 bases, with 18 bases left between them. The full variable domain, its missing parts supplied by reference TRBV19 and TRBJ2-2, is DGGITQSPKYLFRKEGQNVTLSCEQNLNHDAMYWYRQDPGQGLRLIYYSQIVNDFQKGDIAEGYSVSREKKESFPLTVTSAQKNPTAFYLCASDPRPAGNTGELFFGEGSRLTVL.